This T cell receptor (beta chain) was captured in a study of CD8+CD57+ T cells in acquired aplastic anemia. Study information: DNA per sorted CD4+ or CD8+ sample ranged roughly 0.19 to 30 ug, averaging 3.2 ug. Whole-study results and caveats: Patients and controls shared approximately 28 CD8+ CDR3 sequences. CD8+ Simpson's diversity did not differ significantly between patients and controls.

This clonotype occurred many times. The antigen is not known. CDR3 length equals 11 residues. Deletions cut 5 bases from V and 2 bases from J, with 3 bases between. Germline-derived CDR1 and CDR2 are SGHTA and FQGNSA. Profiling that covered TCR beta VDJ and CDR3 relied on genomic DNA as its template. TCRdb fed the reads into MiXCR, producing one record per CDR3 protein. The table includes 200,000 or so distinct CDR3 sequences, about half detected once. Flow cytometry had shown expanded CD8+CD57+ cells in the patients chosen for sequencing. The sequence was collected from a human donor with aplastic anemia. The sample consisted of sorted CD4+, CD8+, or CD8+CD57+ T cells (not recorded which) from PBMCs. This rearrangement joins TRBV7-2 to TRBJ2-5; D gene uncertain. The CDR3: CASSPQETQYF. The DNA for the CDR3 is TGTGCCAGCAGCCCACAAGAGACCCAGTACTTC.